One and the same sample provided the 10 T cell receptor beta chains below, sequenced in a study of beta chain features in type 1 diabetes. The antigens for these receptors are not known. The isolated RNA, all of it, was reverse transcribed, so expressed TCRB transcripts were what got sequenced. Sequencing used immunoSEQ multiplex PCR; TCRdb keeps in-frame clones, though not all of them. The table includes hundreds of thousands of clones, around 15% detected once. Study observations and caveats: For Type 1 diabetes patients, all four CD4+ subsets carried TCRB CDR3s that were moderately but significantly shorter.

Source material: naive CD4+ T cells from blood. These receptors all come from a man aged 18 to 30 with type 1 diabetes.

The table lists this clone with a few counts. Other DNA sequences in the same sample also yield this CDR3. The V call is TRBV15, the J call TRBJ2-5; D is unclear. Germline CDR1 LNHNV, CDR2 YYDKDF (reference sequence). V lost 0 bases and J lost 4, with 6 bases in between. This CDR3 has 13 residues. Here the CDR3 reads CATSRDPGETQYF. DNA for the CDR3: TGTGCCACCAGCAGAGATCCGGGAGAGACCCAGTACTTC.

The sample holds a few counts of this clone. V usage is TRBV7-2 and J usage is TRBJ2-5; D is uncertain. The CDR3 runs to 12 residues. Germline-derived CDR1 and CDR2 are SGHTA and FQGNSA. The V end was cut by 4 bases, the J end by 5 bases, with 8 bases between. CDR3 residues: CASSYATETQYF. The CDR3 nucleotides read TGTGCCAGCAGCTACGCTACTGAGACCCAGTACTTC. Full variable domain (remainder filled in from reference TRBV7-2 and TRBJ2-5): GAGVSQSPSNKVTEKGKDVELRCDPISGHTALYWYRQSLGQGLEFLIYFQGNSAPDKSGLPSDRFSAERTGGSVSTLTIQRTQQEDSAVYLCASSYATETQYFGPGTRLLVL.

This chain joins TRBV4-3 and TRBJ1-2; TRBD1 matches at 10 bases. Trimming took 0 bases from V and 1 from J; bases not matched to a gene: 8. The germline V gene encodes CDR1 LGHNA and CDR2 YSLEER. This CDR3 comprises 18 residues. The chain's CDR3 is CASSQESATGGDNYGYTF. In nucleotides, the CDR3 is TGCGCCAGCAGCCAAGAGTCCGCGACAGGGGGCGATAACTATGGCTACACCTTC.

The CDR3 DNA is TGTGCCAGCAGGAGATTGGGTCGAGGGGGCTACACCTTC. Translated: CASRRLGRGGYTF. V is TRBV2 and J is TRBJ1-2, with D unresolved. The ends were cut back, 6 bases at V and 8 bases at J, with 16 bases in the middle. CDR3 length equals 13 residues. Germline CDR1 and CDR2: SNHLY and FYNNEI.

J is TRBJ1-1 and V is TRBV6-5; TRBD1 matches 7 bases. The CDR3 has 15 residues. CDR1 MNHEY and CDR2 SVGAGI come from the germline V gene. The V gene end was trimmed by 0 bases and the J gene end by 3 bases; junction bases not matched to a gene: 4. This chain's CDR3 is CASSYSRQGDTEAFF. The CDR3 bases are TGTGCCAGCAGTTACTCGAGGCAGGGGGACACTGAAGCTTTCTTT.

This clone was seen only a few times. DNA for the CDR3: TGTGCCAGCAGTGAATACAGGGAGGAGACCCAGTACTTC. Protein product: CASSEYREETQYF. The V and J genes are TRBV6-1 and TRBJ2-5; a possible D gene is TRBD1 (6 bases). V lost 2 bases, J lost 5 bases, and 9 bases lay in between. From germline, CDR1 is MNHNS and CDR2 SASEGT. The CDR3 contains 13 residues.

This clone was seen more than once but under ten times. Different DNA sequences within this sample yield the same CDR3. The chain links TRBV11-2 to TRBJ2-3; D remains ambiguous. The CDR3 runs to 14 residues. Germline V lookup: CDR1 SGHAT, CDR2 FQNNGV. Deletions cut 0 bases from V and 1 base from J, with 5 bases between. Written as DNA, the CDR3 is TGTGCCAGCAGCTTAGACCCGGGCACAGATACGCAGTATTTT. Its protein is CASSLDPGTDTQYF.

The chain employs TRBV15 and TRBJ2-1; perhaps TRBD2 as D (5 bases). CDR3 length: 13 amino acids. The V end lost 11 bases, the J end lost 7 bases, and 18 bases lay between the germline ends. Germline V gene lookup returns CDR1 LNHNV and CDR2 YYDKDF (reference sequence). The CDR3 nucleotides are TGTGCCGTCTCCCGGGCCACGGGGAATGAGCAGTTCTTC. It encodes CAVSRATGNEQFF. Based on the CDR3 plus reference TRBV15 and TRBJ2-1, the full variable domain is DAMVIQNPRYQVTQFGKPVTLSCSQTLNHNVMYWYQQKSSQAPKLLFHYYDKDFNNEADTPDNFQSRRPNTSFCFLDIRSPGLGDTAMYLCAVSRATGNEQFFGPGTRLTVL.

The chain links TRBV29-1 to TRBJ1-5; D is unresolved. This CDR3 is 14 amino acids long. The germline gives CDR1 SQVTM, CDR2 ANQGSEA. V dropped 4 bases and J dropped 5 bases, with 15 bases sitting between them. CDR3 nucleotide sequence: TGCAGCGTTGCGGATAATGACCGTCATCAGCCCCAGCATTTT. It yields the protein CSVADNDRHQPQHF.

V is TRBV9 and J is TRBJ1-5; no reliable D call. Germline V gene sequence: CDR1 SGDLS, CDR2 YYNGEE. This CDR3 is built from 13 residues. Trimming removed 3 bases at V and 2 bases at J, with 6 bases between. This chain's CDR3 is CASSATGNQPQHF. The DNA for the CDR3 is TGTGCCAGCAGCGCCACAGGCAATCAGCCCCAGCATTTT.